The T cell receptor (beta chain) under discussion was sequenced for a study of T cell responses to AZD1222 COVID-19 vaccine. The method was immunoSEQ multiplex PCR; TCRdb's version includes in-frame clones alone and lacks a portion of them. In the table there are 140,000 to 150,000 clones, about 91% of which are singletons. The V end was cut by 7 bases, the J end by 4 bases, with 19 bases between. Germline values: CDR1 ENHRY, CDR2 SYGVKD. The CDR3 totals 15 residues. The rearrangement links TRBV10-3 to TRBJ1-2; D unclear. The sample in question was peripheral blood, obtained 28 days after the second AZD1222 dose. This receptor was taken from an adult who received the AZD1222 COVID-19 vaccine. The CDR3 loop is CAITGSRGNSYGYTF. CDR3 DNA: TGTGCCATCACTGGTAGTCGGGGTAACTCCTATGGCTACACCTTC.